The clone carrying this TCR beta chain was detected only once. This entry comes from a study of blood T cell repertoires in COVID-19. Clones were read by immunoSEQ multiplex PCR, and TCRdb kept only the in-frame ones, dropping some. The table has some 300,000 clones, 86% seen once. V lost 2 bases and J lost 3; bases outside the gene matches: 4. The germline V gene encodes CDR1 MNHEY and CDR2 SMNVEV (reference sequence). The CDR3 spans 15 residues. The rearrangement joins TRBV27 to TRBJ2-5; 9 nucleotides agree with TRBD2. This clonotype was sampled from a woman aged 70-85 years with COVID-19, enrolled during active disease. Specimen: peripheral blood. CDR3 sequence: CASSLKAGGKETQYF. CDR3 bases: TGTGCCAGCAGTTTAAAAGCGGGGGGAAAAGAGACCCAGTACTTC.